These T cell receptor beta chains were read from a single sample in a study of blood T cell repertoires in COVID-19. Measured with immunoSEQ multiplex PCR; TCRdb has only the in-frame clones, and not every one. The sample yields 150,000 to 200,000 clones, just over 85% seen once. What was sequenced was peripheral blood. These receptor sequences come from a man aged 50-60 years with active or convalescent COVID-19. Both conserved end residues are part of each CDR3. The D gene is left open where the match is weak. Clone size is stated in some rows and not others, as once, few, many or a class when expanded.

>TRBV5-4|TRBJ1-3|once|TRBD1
CASSLDRGLSGNTIYF
TGTGCCAGCAGCTTAGACAGGGGGCTCTCTGGAAACACCATATATTTT
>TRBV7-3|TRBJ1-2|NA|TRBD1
CASSSNRGSGYTF
TGTGCCAGCAGCTCTAACAGGGGTAGTGGCTACACCTTC
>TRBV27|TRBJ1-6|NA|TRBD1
CASSFKGPDRENNSPLHF
TGTGCCAGCAGTTTTAAAGGACCGGACAGGGAAAATAATTCACCCCTCCACTTT
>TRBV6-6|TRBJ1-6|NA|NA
CASSTGKVSPLHF
TGTGCCAGCAGCACAGGGAAAGTCTCACCCCTCCACTTT
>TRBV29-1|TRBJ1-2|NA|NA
CSVVPTGKPKGYTF
TGCAGCGTTGTACCTACAGGGAAGCCCAAAGGCTACACCTTC
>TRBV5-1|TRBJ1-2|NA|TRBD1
CASSLHGTEYGYTF
TGCGCCAGCAGCCTCCATGGGACAGAATATGGCTACACCTTC
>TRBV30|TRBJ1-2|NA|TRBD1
CAWTRTGGSYGYTF
TGTGCCTGGACCCGGACAGGGGGTAGCTATGGCTACACCTTC
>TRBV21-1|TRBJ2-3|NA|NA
CASSKWAGGRAEDTQYF
TGTGCCAGCAGCAAGTGGGCCGGCGGGAGGGCGGAAGATACGCAGTATTTT
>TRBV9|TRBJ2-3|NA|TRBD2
CASSTSGDNTDTQYF
TGTGCCAGCAGCACTAGCGGGGATAACACAGATACGCAGTATTTT
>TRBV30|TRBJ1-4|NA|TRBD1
CAWSRTGAEKLFF
TGTGCCTGGAGTAGGACAGGAGCTGAAAAACTGTTTTTT
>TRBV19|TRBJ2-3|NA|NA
CASSIRGTSVSLYTQYF
TGTGCCAGTAGTATTAGAGGGACTTCCGTATCCCTCTATACGCAGTATTTT